These 16 T cell receptor beta chains originate from one sample sequenced in a study of T cell repertoires in cytomegalovirus infection. No cognate antigen is known for these TCRs. TCRdb itself ran the reads through MiXCR, one entry per CDR3 protein. The table shows more than 95,000 distinct CDR3 sequences, with approximately 30% occurring only once. The sample was CD8+ T cells from cultured PBMCs, taken from culture after CMV antigen stimulation. Receptor source: a human donor in good health (CMV status not recorded). Some clones in this sample may be carry-over from other donors' samples.

This clonotype was seen many times. In DNA, the CDR3 is TGTGCCAGCAGCTTGGATGGGACAGGGGGGTCGAATAGCAATCAGCCCCAGCATTTT. Translated, it gives CASSLDGTGGSNSNQPQHF. The J gene is TRBJ1-5, the V gene TRBV7-2; 11 bases are a match to TRBD1. Unmatched junction bases numbered 10, after V lost 3 bases and J lost 0 bases. From germline, CDR1 is SGHTA and CDR2 FQGNSA. This CDR3 region has 19 residues.

The chain links TRBV7-9 to TRBJ1-1, with D uncertain. The germline gives CDR1 SEHNR, CDR2 FQNEAQ (reference sequence). Trimming took 0 bases from V and 5 from J, leaving 10 bases between them. The CDR3 extends over 14 amino acids. The CDR3 nucleotides are TGTGCCAGCAGCTTAGCGGTGCGGGGTACTGAAGCTTTCTTT. It codes for CASSLAVRGTEAFF.

The CDR3 here is CASSTGMAAGNTIYF. As DNA, the CDR3 is TGCGCCAGCAGCACGGGGATGGCTGCTGGAAACACCATATATTTT. The chain recombines TRBV4-1 with TRBJ1-3; D remains unclear. V dropped 5 bases and J dropped 2 bases, with 13 bases sitting between them. The CDR3 extends over 15 amino acids. The V gene's germline CDR1 is MGHRA and CDR2 YSYEKL.

The chain has TRBV12-3 or TRBV12-4 and TRBJ2-3; the D gene is possibly TRBD2 (6 bases). This CDR3 has 15 residues. V lost 3 bases and J lost 2, with 12 bases in between. The CDR3: CASSFGGNYTDTQYF. Here the CDR3 DNA reads TGTGCCAGCAGTTTTGGGGGGAACTACACAGATACGCAGTATTTT.

The chain is built from TRBV29-1 and TRBJ1-1; D not resolved. Germline V lookup: CDR1 SQVTM, CDR2 ANQGSEA. V lost 2 bases and J 4 bases, leaving 11 bases between the germline ends. This CDR3 has 13 amino acids. CDR3 in amino acids: CSVENNGVTEAFF. The CDR3 coding sequence is TGCAGCGTTGAAAATAATGGGGTCACTGAAGCTTTCTTT.

The J gene is TRBJ2-2, the V gene TRBV6-5; D unclear. The germline V and J ends were trimmed by 2 bases and 5 bases, with 9 bases remaining between them. This CDR3 comprises 14 residues. Germline CDR1 reads MNHEY; CDR2 reads SVGAGI. CDR3: CASSYEPGTGELFF. In DNA, the CDR3 is TGTGCCAGCAGTTACGAACCAGGAACCGGGGAGCTGTTTTTT.

This clonotype was found a few times. The chain recombines TRBV7-9 with TRBJ1-1, with TRBD1 as a possible D gene (5 bases). V lost 1 base, J lost 2 bases, and 14 bases lay in between. This CDR3 contains 16 residues. From germline, CDR1 is SEHNR and CDR2 FQNEAQ (reference sequence). The CDR3 sequence: CASSLGAGGINTEAFF. The CDR3 bases are TGTGCCAGCAGCTTAGGGGCGGGGGGGATTAACACTGAAGCTTTCTTT.

The V call is TRBV10-3, the J call TRBJ2-7, with D perhaps TRBD1 (6 bases). Germline loops: CDR1 ENHRY, CDR2 SYGVKD. Trimming removed 7 bases at V and 5 bases at J, with 15 bases between. The CDR3 is made up of 13 amino acids. CDR3: CAINDDRWDEQYF. The CDR3 DNA sequence: TGTGCCATCAATGACGACAGGTGGGACGAGCAGTACTTC.

DNA for the CDR3: TGTGCCAGCAGTTTAGTTCCGACCTGGGGTTCAGATACGCAGTATTTT. Translation: CASSLVPTWGSDTQYF. The chain joins TRBV12-3 or TRBV12-4 to TRBJ2-3; D ambiguous. The CDR3 loop spans 16 amino acids. Trimming cost V 1 base and J 4 bases, with 15 bases left between them.

Remarks on this clonotype: The junction departs from the called germline gene at one end, perhaps through a read error. The chain combines TRBV7-8 with TRBJ1-3; D not resolved. The germline gives CDR1 SGHVS, CDR2 FQNEAQ. The CDR3 loop spans 20 amino acids. CDR3 amino acids: CASSLKPSAPSSDSGNTIFF. The CDR3 nucleotides are TGTGCCAGCAGCTTAAAACCCTCGGCCCCTTCGAGCGACTCTGGAAACACCATATTTTTT.

The chain employs TRBV5-5 and TRBJ1-1; D gene unclear. The V and J ends lost 1 base and 6 bases respectively, with 7 bases between them. Germline CDR1 and CDR2: SGHKS and YYEKEE (reference sequence). This CDR3 has 12 amino acids. The CDR3, as DNA: TGTGCCAGCAGCTTGTGGGCATCTGAAGCTTTCTTT. Translation gives CASSLWASEAFF.

The J gene is TRBJ2-7, the V gene TRBV7-9, with TRBD1 as a possible D gene (5 bases). V lost 3 bases and J 6 bases, leaving 12 bases between the germline ends. Germline V gene data show CDR1 as SEHNR and CDR2 as FQNEAQ (reference sequence). The CDR3 is made up of 13 amino acids. The CDR3 sequence: CASSLGREGEQYF. CDR3 sequence (DNA): TGTGCCAGCAGCTTGGGCAGGGAAGGCGAGCAGTACTTC.

This clonotype was found many times. This sequence joins TRBV2 and TRBJ1-3; D gene unclear. With 6 bases removed from V and 4 bases from J, the gap between germline ends came to 10 bases. This CDR3 spans 13 amino acids. Germline CDR1 is SNHLY and CDR2 is FYNNEI. As DNA, the CDR3 is TGTGCCAGCAGGAGGGCGCAGGGAAACACCATATATTTT. Encoded protein: CASRRAQGNTIYF.

The V call is TRBV5-4, the J call TRBJ1-2, with 8 bases identical to TRBD1. The V and J ends lost 0 bases and 8 bases, in that order; junction bases with no gene match: 6. The CDR3 length is 14 residues. The germline CDR1 and CDR2 sequences are SGHNT and YYREEE (reference sequence). CDR3 DNA: TGTGCCAGCAGCTTGGGGGGCAGGGGGCGAGGCTACACCTTC. This gives the protein CASSLGGRGRGYTF.

This clonotype was seen only a few times. V usage is TRBV7-9 and J usage is TRBJ2-7; a possible D gene is TRBD2 (6 bases). Trimming removed 5 bases at V and 2 bases at J, with 19 bases between. The CDR3 has 16 amino acids. Germline V gene lookup returns CDR1 SEHNR and CDR2 FQNEAQ (reference sequence). The CDR3 DNA sequence: TGTGCCAGCAGCCCACCCTCGGGGCGGACTACCTACGAGCAGTACTTC. Its protein product is CASSPPSGRTTYEQYF.

CDR3 DNA sequence: TGTGCCAGCCCCCGCGCTCAGGGGGGTGAGCAGTTCTTC. Translating it yields CASPRAQGGEQFF. The gene calls are TRBV5-4 and TRBJ2-1, with D possibly being TRBD1 (7 bases). The CDR3 totals 13 residues. The V gene's germline CDR1 is SGHNT and CDR2 YYREEE (reference sequence). The V end lost 7 bases, the J end lost 9 bases, and 17 bases lay between the germline ends. Combining the CDR3 with reference TRBV5-4 and TRBJ2-1 gives the whole variable domain ETGVTQSPTHLIKTRGQQVTLRCSSQSGHNTVSWYQQALGQGPQFIFQYYREEENGRGNFPPRFSGLQFPNYSSELNVNALELDDSALYLCASPRAQGGEQFFGPGTRLTVL.